The sequence of this T cell receptor (beta chain) was determined in a study of STAT5B mutations in CD4+ large granular lymphocyte leukemia. Study-wide results and caveats: TRBV06-family usage was enriched in top patient clones (8/27) versus controls (2/35). No patients shared main leukemic clonotypes, though 20% to 25% appeared at low frequency elsewhere. Patient CD4-sorted repertoires stayed more clonal than healthy ones after leukemic-clone removal.

As for this clone: What it binds is unknown.

Sequenced by immunoSEQ multiplex PCR; TCRdb stores in-frame clones only, minus some. The profile shows around 31,000 clones, roughly 74% of them singletons. V lost 3 bases and J 3 bases, leaving 14 bases between the germline ends. Germline V gene sequence: CDR1 LNHDA, CDR2 SQIVND (reference sequence). This CDR3 spans 15 amino acids. Source material: CD4+ T cells from blood buffy coats. The origin of this receptor is a human donor in good health. The chain has TRBV19 and TRBJ1-2; D not resolved. CDR3 bases: TGTGCCAGTAGTATCGGCGATGAGGGCCACTATGGCTACACCTTC. This translates into CASSIGDEGHYGYTF.